A selection of T cell receptor beta chains follows, all from one sample in a study of persistence of HIV-infected CD4 T cells. These receptors have no identified antigens. Data came from immunoSEQ multiplex PCR; TCRdb stores just in-frame clones and leaves some out. Of roughly 30,000 clones listed, more than 75% were seen once; the top ten hold less than 0.95%. The sequenced sample was CD4+ T cells sorted from PBMCs after roughly 19-hour stimulation, obtained from a patient who received antiretroviral therapy. The source is an adult woman with HIV who was CMV-seropositive. Each CDR3 is given with its conserved first and last residue. Fields, in order: clone size, J gene, V gene, D gene, CDR3 protein, CDR3 DNA. A D gene is named only where the DNA matches it firmly. Not all rows give a size; the values are once, few, many and, for expanded clones, a class.

.	TRBJ2-7	TRBV5-1	TRBD2	CASSPLSAGEYEQYF	TGCGCCAGCAGCCCGTTATCGGCGGGGGAGTACGAGCAGTACTTC
few	TRBJ1-2	TRBV10-3	.	CAISEVSYGYTF	TGTGCCATCAGTGAAGTTTCCTATGGCTACACCTTC
.	TRBJ2-1	TRBV3-1/TRBV3-2	TRBD2	CASSQGGTSGYNEQFF	TGTGCCAGCAGCCAAGGGGGGACTAGCGGTTACAATGAGCAGTTCTTC
.	TRBJ2-7	TRBV20-1	.	CSARTSYEQYF	TGCAGTGCTAGGACATCCTACGAGCAGTACTTC
.	TRBJ1-6	TRBV30	TRBD1	CAWGTGGLSPLHF	TGTGCCTGGGGGACAGGTGGCCTCTCACCCCTCCACTTT
.	TRBJ1-5	TRBV6-1	.	CASSEGGGTQPQHF	TGTGCCAGCAGTGAAGGAGGAGGCACCCAGCCCCAGCATTTT
once	TRBJ2-4	TRBV7-3	TRBD1	CASSQTGGKDIQYF	TGTGCCAGCAGCCAAACAGGGGGCAAGGACATTCAGTACTTC
once	TRBJ2-7	TRBV5-1	.	CASSLDGGSYEQYF	TGCGCCAGCAGCTTGGACGGCGGCTCCTACGAGCAGTACTTC
few	TRBJ2-2	TRBV15	TRBD1	CATSRDLGQGGELFF	TGTGCCACCAGCAGAGACCTGGGACAGGGCGGGGAGCTGTTTTTT
once	TRBJ1-1	TRBV3-1/TRBV3-2	.	CASSQSGGGTEAFF	TGTGCCAGCAGCCAATCGGGGGGTGGCACTGAAGCTTTCTTT
few	TRBJ2-2	TRBV7-8	.	CASSLGLISRRNTGELFF	TGTGCCAGCAGCTTGGGACTCATTAGCCGTCGGAACACCGGGGAGCTGTTTTTT
few	TRBJ1-3	TRBV27	.	CASSQQGGTGNTIYF	TGTGCCAGCAGTCAACAGGGTGGTACTGGAAACACCATATATTTT
.	TRBJ1-1	TRBV5-8	.	CASSLRKNTEAFF	TGTGCCAGCAGCTTGCGCAAGAACACTGAAGCTTTCTTT
.	TRBJ1-3	TRBV5-5	TRBD1	CASSPDGQGGNTIYF	TGTGCCAGCAGCCCCGACGGACAGGGGGGAAACACCATATATTTT
.	TRBJ2-1	TRBV5-5	.	CASSPRGVGSYNEQFF	TGTGCCAGCAGCCCCAGGGGCGTGGGGTCCTACAATGAGCAGTTCTTC
.	TRBJ1-2	TRBV5-1	.	CASSEAGINYGYTF	TGCGCCAGCAGCGAGGCGGGAATTAACTATGGCTACACCTTC
.	TRBJ2-3	TRBV25-1	.	CASSEALGSTDTQYF	TGTGCCAGCAGTGAGGCGCTGGGAAGCACAGATACGCAGTATTTT
.	TRBJ1-4	TRBV5-5	.	CASSFRQSTNEKLFF	TGTGCCAGCAGCTTCCGACAGTCAACTAATGAAAAACTGTTTTTT
.	TRBJ1-1	TRBV9	TRBD1	CASSVRQGTEAFF	TGTGCCAGCAGCGTGAGACAGGGCACTGAAGCTTTCTTT
.	TRBJ2-3	TRBV7-3	TRBD2	CASSELAGGTDTQYF	TGTGCCAGCAGCGAGCTAGCGGGGGGCACAGATACGCAGTATTTT
.	TRBJ1-5	TRBV6-1	TRBD1	CASSEQGAVSNQPQHF	TGTGCCAGCAGTGAACAGGGGGCGGTTAGCAATCAGCCCCAGCATTTT
.	TRBJ1-5	TRBV19	.	CASSIGGDGNQPQHF	TGTGCCAGTAGTATAGGGGGGGATGGCAATCAGCCCCAGCATTTT
.	TRBJ1-5	TRBV2	TRBD1	CASEGQGDQPQHF	TGTGCCAGTGAGGGACAGGGGGACCAGCCCCAGCATTTT
.	TRBJ2-5	TRBV9	TRBD2	CASSITSGGLETQYF	TGTGCCAGCAGCATCACTAGCGGGGGTTTGGAGACCCAGTACTTC
.	TRBJ2-4	TRBV7-3	TRBD1	CASSPGTGGKNIQYF	TGTGCCAGCAGCCCCGGGACAGGGGGCAAAAACATTCAGTACTTC
.	TRBJ2-3	TRBV24-1	TRBD1	CATSEPGQGASDTQYF	TGTGCCACCAGTGAACCGGGACAGGGGGCTTCAGATACGCAGTATTTT